This T cell receptor (beta chain) was sequenced during a study of cytomegalovirus exposure and HLA in healthy donors. General observations from the study: Available immune exposure information was restricted to CMV serostatus only. Whilst most TCR sequences proved rare, a subset of public TCRs occurred across many donors.

The PCR made use of 60 Vbeta and 13 Jbeta primers. TCRdb keeps only in-frame clones here, not all; method: immunoSEQ multiplex PCR. The table lists 150,000 to 200,000 clones. As for this clone: As yet, its antigen is unknown.

This CDR3 has 15 amino acids. V lost 4 bases and J 7 bases, leaving 19 bases between the germline ends. Germline V gene lookup returns CDR1 LNHDA and CDR2 SQIVND (reference sequence). Sequencing was done on a sample of PBMCs. This sequence joins TRBV19 and TRBJ1-2, with a possible D match to TRBD1 (5 bases). The TCR originated in a man aged 25-45 years in good health and CMV-seronegative. CDR3 sequence: CASSTTRGGKGGYTF. In DNA form, the CDR3 reads TGTGCCAGTAGTACGACCCGTGGGGGGAAGGGTGGCTACACCTTC.